This passage covers 12 T cell receptor beta chains from one sample sequenced in a study of memory CD4+ T cells and cytomegalovirus serostatus (dated by TCRdb to the late 2010s). Libraries came from the immunoSEQ multiplex PCR assay. The immuneACCESS repertoire file appears here via TCRdb, limited to in-frame rearrangements. These files lack a portion of the clones; in checked studies, under half of the deficit traces to unresolved V genes, and the cause of the others is not known. This sample has around 88,000 clones in its table, and about four fifths of those were observed once. Clones ranked in the top ten supply around 3.6% of the sample. Single viable CD3+CD4+CD8-CD45RO+ cells were sorted as memory CD4+ T cells on a FACSAria II. The sequenced sample consisted of memory CD4+ T cells from blood. The receptors were gathered from an adult in good health and CMV-seropositive.

The chain recombines TRBV28 with TRBJ1-1; D is possibly TRBD1 (5 bases). The germline V gene has CDR1 MDHEN and CDR2 SYDVKM. V was pared by 5 bases and J by 11 bases, with 18 bases between. There are 13 residues in the CDR3. For the CDR3, the DNA is TGTGCCAGCAGTACGGGGACCCGTCTTGACGCTTTCTTT. Translating it yields CASSTGTRLDAFF.

The J gene is TRBJ2-2, the V gene TRBV6-5; TRBD1 might be the D (5 bases). Germline CDR1 MNHEY, CDR2 SVGAGI. V was shortened by 8 bases and J by 4 bases, with 17 bases between the two germline ends. This CDR3 is built from 15 residues. The CDR3 is CASFQGAATTGELFF. The CDR3 DNA is TGTGCCAGCTTTCAAGGGGCGGCTACCACCGGGGAGCTGTTTTTT.

V is TRBV18 and J is TRBJ2-1, with a possible D match to TRBD1 (6 bases). In germline, CDR1 is KGHSH, CDR2 LQKENI. V dropped 4 bases and J dropped 0 bases, with 13 bases sitting between them. This CDR3 region has 16 residues. CDR3 nucleotide sequence: TGTGCCAGCTCACAAGGACAGTTGACCTCCTACAATGAGCAGTTCTTC. This sequence encodes CASSQGQLTSYNEQFF.

The genes are TRBV15 and TRBJ2-5; D possibly corresponds to TRBD1 (6 bases). Trimming removed 0 bases from V and 5 bases from J, with 13 bases in between. This CDR3 spans 15 amino acids. From germline, CDR1 is LNHNV and CDR2 YYDKDF (reference sequence). CDR3 loop: CATSRDPLQGETQYF. CDR3 bases: TGTGCCACCAGCAGAGATCCCCTACAGGGCGAGACCCAGTACTTC.

This clone occurred a few times. The rearrangement joins TRBV9 to TRBJ2-3, with a weak D call TRBD1 (5 bases). The CDR3 has 15 residues. With 0 bases removed from V and 0 bases from J, the gap between germline ends came to 8 bases. Germline V gene data show CDR1 as SGDLS and CDR2 as YYNGEE. The CDR3 region has the DNA TGTGCCAGCAGCGTAGTAGGGGCTAGCACAGATACGCAGTATTTT. Encoded protein: CASSVVGASTDTQYF.

V and J are TRBV6-1 and TRBJ1-5, with 8 bases matching TRBD1. With 3 bases clipped from V and 6 bases from J, the junction kept 4 bases outside the gene matches. Germline CDR1 and CDR2: MNHNS and SASEGT. The CDR3 spans 14 residues. In nucleotides, the CDR3 is TGTGCCAGCAGTGATACAGGGGGGCGTCAGCCCCAGCATTTT. Encoded protein: CASSDTGGRQPQHF.

This clone was seen just once. The chain has TRBV5-1 and TRBJ1-3; D gene ambiguous. This CDR3 is built from 14 residues. Germline V lookup: CDR1 SGHRS, CDR2 YFSETQ. V lost 5 bases and J lost 4, with 13 bases in between. The CDR3 here is CASRGSGPGNTIYF. CDR3 DNA sequence: TGCGCCAGCAGAGGCTCCGGGCCAGGAAACACCATATATTTT.

This chain uses TRBV2 with TRBJ1-3, with TRBD1 as a possible D gene (5 bases). There are 15 residues in the CDR3. Deletions cut 6 bases from V and 2 bases from J, with 14 bases between. Germline V gene lookup returns CDR1 SNHLY and CDR2 FYNNEI. The CDR3 sequence is CASRGRWGTGNTIYF. The CDR3, as DNA: TGTGCCAGCAGAGGCAGGTGGGGCACTGGAAACACCATATATTTT. The full variable domain, rest sourced from reference TRBV2 and TRBJ1-3, is EPEVTQTPSHQVTQMGQEVILRCVPISNHLYFYWYRQILGQKVEFLVSFYNNEISEKSEIFDDQFSVERPDGSNFTLKIRSTKLEDSAMYFCASRGRWGTGNTIYFGEGSWLTVV.

This sequence joins TRBV2 and TRBJ2-7; 8 positions match TRBD1. With V trimmed by 3 bases and J by 9 bases, 7 bases remained unmatched. The CDR3 has 13 residues. Looked up from germline, CDR1 is SNHLY and CDR2 is FYNNEI. Here the CDR3 DNA reads TGTGCCAGCAGTGAGGGGGACAGGCGACCGCAGTACTTC. It translates to CASSEGDRRPQYF.

The V gene is TRBV7-2, the J gene TRBJ2-1, with 9 bases matching TRBD1. J gave up 7 bases and V 4 bases, and 17 bases lay outside the gene matches. The CDR3 is made up of 18 amino acids. Germline values: CDR1 SGHTA, CDR2 FQGNSA. CDR3 residues: CASSSQHPQGAVGNEQFF. In DNA, the CDR3 is TGTGCCAGCAGCTCTCAACACCCACAGGGGGCGGTGGGGAATGAGCAGTTCTTC.

V usage is TRBV5-4 and J usage is TRBJ1-1; tentatively, D is TRBD1 (6 bases). This CDR3 spans 16 amino acids. The germline V gene has CDR1 SGHNT and CDR2 YYREEE (reference sequence). Trimming took 0 bases from V and 1 from J, leaving 13 bases between them. The CDR3 DNA is TGTGCCAGCAGCTTGGGTCCGGGACAAAGGAACACTGAAGCTTTCTTT. This encodes CASSLGPGQRNTEAFF.

CDR3 DNA sequence: TGTGCCATTACCAATCCAGGGGAATCTAATGAAAAACTGTTTTTT. Residues: CAITNPGESNEKLFF. This chain links TRBV28 with TRBJ1-4, with D possibly matching TRBD1 (6 bases). V dropped 10 bases and J dropped 3 bases, with 18 bases sitting between them. Per germline, CDR1 MDHEN and CDR2 SYDVKM. The CDR3 is made up of 15 amino acids.